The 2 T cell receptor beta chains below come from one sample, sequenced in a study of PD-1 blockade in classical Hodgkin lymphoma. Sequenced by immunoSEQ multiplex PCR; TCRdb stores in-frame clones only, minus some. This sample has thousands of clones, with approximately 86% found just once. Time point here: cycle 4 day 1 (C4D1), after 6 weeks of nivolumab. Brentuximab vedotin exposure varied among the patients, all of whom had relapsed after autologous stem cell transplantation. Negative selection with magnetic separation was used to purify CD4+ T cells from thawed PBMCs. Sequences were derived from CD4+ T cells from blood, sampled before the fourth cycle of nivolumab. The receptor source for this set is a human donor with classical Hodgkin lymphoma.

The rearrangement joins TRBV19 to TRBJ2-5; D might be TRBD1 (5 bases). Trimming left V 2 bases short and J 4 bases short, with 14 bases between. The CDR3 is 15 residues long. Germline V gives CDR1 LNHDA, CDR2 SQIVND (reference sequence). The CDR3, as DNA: TGTGCCAGTAGTATACCAGGGAAGGAAGGAGAGACCCAGTACTTC. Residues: CASSIPGKEGETQYF. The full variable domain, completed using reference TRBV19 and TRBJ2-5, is DGGITQSPKYLFRKEGQNVTLSCEQNLNHDAMYWYRQDPGQGLRLIYYSQIVNDFQKGDIAEGYSVSREKKESFPLTVTSAQKNPTAFYLCASSIPGKEGETQYFGPGTRLLVL.

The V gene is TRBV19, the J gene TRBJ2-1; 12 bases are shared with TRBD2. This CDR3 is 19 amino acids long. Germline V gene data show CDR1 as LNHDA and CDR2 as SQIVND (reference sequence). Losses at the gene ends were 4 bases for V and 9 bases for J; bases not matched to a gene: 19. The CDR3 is CASSSSGTPLAGGPLEQFF. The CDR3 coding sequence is TGTGCCAGTAGTAGTTCAGGGACTCCGCTAGCGGGAGGGCCGCTTGAGCAGTTCTTC.